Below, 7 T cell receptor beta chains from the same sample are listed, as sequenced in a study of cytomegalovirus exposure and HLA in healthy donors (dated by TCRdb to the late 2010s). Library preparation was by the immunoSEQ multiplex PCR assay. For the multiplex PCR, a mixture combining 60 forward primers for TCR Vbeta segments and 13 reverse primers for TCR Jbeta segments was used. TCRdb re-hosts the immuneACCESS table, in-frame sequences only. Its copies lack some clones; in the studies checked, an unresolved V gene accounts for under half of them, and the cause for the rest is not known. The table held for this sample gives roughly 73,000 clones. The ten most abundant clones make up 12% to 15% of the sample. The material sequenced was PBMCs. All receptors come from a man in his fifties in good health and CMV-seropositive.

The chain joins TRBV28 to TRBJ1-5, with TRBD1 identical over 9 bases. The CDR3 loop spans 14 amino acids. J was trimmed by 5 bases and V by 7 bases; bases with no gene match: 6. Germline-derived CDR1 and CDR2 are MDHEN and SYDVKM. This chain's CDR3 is CASTPGQGDQPQHF. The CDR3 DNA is TGTGCCAGCACCCCGGGACAGGGAGATCAGCCCCAGCATTTT.

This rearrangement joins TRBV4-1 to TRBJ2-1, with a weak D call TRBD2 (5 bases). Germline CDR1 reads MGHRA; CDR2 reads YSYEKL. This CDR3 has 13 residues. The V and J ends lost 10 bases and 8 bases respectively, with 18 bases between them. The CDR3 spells CATSPGLGDEQFF. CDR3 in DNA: TGCGCCACCTCCCCGGGCCTCGGGGATGAGCAGTTCTTC.

Here the CDR3 reads CASSYKGRFTDTQYF. The CDR3 nucleotides read TGTGCCAGCAGTTATAAGGGGCGCTTCACAGATACGCAGTATTTT. This rearrangement joins TRBV27 to TRBJ2-3, with D possibly being TRBD1 (5 bases). The CDR3 extends over 15 amino acids. Trimming took 4 bases from V and 2 from J, leaving 13 bases between them. Germline V CDR1 and CDR2: MNHEY, SMNVEV (reference sequence).

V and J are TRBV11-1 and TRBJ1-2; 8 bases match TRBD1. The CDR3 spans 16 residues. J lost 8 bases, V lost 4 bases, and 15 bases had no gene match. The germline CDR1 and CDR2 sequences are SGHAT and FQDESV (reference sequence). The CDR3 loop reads CASSSPRTGNIGGYTF. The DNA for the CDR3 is TGTGCCAGCAGCTCTCCCCGGACAGGGAATATCGGAGGCTACACCTTC.

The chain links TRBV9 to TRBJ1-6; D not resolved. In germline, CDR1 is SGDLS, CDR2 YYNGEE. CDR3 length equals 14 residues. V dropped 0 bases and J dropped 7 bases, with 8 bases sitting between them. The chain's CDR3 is CASSVGTGNSPLHF. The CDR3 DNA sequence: TGTGCCAGCAGCGTAGGGACGGGGAATTCACCCCTCCACTTT.

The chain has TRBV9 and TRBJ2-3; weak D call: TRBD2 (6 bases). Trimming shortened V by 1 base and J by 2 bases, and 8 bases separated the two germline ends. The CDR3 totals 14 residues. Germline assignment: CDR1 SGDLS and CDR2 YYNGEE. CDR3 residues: CASSVLGLTDTQYF. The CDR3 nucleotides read TGTGCCAGCAGCGTACTGGGACTCACAGATACGCAGTATTTT.

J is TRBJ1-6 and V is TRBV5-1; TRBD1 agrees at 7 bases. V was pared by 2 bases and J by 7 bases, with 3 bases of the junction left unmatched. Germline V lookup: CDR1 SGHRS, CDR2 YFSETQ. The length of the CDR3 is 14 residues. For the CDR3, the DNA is TGCGCCAGCAGCTTTCAGGGGGTGAATTCACCCCTCCACTTT. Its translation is CASSFQGVNSPLHF. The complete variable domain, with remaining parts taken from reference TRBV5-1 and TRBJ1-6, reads KAGVTQTPRYLIKTRGQQVTLSCSPISGHRSVSWYQQTPGQGLQFLFEYFSETQRNKGNFPGRFSGRQFSNSRSEMNVSTLELGDSALYLCASSFQGVNSPLHFGNGTRLTVT.